This T cell receptor beta chain was identified in a study of long-term antiretroviral therapy in people with HIV. The authors ran the immunoSEQ assay, v3.0, at survey level. TCRdb's copy holds only in-frame clones and misses some; the assay was immunoSEQ multiplex PCR. In the table there are 25,000 to 30,000 clones, approximately 95% of which are singletons. Germline trimming cut 1 base from V and 5 bases from J; bases unmatched to any gene: 7. The V gene's germline CDR1 is LNHNV and CDR2 YYDKDF (reference sequence). The CDR3 runs to 15 residues. Sequencing used unsorted PBMCs, obtained 5.3 years after starting antiretroviral therapy. This receptor was taken from a man aged 25-40 years with HIV. J is TRBJ2-5 and V is TRBV15; 7 nucleotides match TRBD2. CDR3 nucleotide sequence: TGTGCCACCAGCAGAGCTCGAAGCGGGATGGAGACCCAGTACTTC. It encodes CATSRARSGMETQYF.